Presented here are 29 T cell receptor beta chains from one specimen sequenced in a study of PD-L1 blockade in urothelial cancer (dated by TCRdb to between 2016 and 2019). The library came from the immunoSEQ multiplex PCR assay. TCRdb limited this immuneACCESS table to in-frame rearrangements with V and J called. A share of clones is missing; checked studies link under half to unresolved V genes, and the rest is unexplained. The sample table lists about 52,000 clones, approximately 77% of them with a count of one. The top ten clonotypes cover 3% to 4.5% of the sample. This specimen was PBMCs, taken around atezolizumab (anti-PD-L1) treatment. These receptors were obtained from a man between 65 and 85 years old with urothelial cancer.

CDR3 DNA: TGCACCAGCAGCCAAAATAGCGGGAGGATACGCACAGATACGCAGTATTTT. As protein: CTSSQNSGRIRTDTQYF. The gene calls are TRBV1 and TRBJ2-3; TRBD2 is the table's D call and was not checked against the DNA. TRBV1 is a pseudogene segment. The CDR3 has 17 amino acids.

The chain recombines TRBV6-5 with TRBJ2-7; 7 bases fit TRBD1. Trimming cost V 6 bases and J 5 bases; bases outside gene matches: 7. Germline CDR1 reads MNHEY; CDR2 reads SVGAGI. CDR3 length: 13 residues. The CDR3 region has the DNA TGTGCCAGCAGCCAGACAGGGATCCACGAGCAGTACTTC. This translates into CASSQTGIHEQYF.

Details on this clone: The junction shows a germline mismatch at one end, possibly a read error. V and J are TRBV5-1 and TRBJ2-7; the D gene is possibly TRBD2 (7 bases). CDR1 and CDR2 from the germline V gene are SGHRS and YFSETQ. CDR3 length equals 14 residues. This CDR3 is CASSLEGARGREDF. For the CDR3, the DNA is TGCGCCAGCAGCTTGGAGGGAGCGCGGGGGCGCGAGGACTTC. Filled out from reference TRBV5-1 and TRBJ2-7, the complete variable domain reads KAGVTQTPRYLIKTRGQQVTLSCSPISGHRSVSWYQQTPGQGLQFLFEYFSETQRNKGNFPGRFSGRQFSNSRSEMNVSTLELGDSALYLCASSLEGARGREDFGPGTRLTVT.

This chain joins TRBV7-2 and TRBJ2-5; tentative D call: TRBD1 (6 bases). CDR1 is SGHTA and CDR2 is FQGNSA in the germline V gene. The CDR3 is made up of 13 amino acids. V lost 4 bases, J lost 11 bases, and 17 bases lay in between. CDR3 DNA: TGTGCCAGCAGCTCCCGGACAGCAATGGTTCAGTACTTC. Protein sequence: CASSSRTAMVQYF.

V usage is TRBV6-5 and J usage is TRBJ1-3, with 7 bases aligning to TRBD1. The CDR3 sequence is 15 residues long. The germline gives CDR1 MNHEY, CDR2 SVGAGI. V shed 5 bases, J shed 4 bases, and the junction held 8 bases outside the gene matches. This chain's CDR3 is CASSAPGTAGNTIYF. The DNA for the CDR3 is TGTGCCAGCAGTGCTCCCGGGACAGCCGGAAACACCATATATTTT.

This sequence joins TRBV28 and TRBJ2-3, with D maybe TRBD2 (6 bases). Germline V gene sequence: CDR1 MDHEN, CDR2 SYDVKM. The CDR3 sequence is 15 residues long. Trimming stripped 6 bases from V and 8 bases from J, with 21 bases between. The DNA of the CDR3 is TGTGCCAGCAGCGTACTCTACGGGGGAGTGGGTACGCAGTATTTT. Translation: CASSVLYGGVGTQYF. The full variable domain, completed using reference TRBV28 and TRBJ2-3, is DVKVTQSSRYLVKRTGEKVFLECVQDMDHENMFWYRQDPGLGLRLIYFSYDVKMKEKGDIPEGYSVSREKKERFSLILESASTNQTSMYLCASSVLYGGVGTQYFGPGTRLTVL.

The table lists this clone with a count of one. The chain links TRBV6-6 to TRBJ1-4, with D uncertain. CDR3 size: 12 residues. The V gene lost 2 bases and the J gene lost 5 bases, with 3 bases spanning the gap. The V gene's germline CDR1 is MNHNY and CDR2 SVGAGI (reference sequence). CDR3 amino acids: CASSYQNEKLFF. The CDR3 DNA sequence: TGTGCCAGCAGTTACCAGAATGAAAAACTGTTTTTT.

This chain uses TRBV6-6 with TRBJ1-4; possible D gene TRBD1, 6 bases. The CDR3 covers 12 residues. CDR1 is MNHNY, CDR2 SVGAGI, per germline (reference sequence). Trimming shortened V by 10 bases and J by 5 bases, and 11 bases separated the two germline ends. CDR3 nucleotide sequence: TGTGCCATAGGACAGAGCAATGAAAAACTGTTTTTT. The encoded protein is CAIGQSNEKLFF.

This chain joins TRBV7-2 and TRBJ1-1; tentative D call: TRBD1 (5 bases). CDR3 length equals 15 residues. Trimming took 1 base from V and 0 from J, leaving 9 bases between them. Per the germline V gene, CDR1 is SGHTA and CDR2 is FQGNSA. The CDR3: CASSLGGNMNTEAFF. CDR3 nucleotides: TGTGCCAGCAGCTTAGGGGGCAACATGAACACTGAAGCTTTCTTT.

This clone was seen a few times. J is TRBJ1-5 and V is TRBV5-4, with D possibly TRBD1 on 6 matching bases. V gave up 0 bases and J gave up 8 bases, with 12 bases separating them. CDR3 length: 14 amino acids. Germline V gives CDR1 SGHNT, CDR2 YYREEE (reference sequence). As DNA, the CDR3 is TGTGCCAGCAGCTTGGAGCCAAGGGACAAGCCCCAGCATTTT. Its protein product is CASSLEPRDKPQHF.

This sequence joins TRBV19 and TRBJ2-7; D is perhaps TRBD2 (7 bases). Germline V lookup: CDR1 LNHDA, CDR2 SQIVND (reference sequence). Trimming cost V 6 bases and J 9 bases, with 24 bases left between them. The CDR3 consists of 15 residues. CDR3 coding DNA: TGTGCCAGTAGCCCTACCGGGACACAAGGGGGGGGGCAGTACTTC. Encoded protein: CASSPTGTQGGGQYF.

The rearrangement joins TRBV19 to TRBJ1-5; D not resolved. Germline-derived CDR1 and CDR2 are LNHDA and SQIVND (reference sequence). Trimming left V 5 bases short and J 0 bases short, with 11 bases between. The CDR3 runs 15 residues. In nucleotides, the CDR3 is TGTGCCAGTAGTCCCCCCGGGTATAGCAATCAGCCCCAGCATTTT. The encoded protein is CASSPPGYSNQPQHF.

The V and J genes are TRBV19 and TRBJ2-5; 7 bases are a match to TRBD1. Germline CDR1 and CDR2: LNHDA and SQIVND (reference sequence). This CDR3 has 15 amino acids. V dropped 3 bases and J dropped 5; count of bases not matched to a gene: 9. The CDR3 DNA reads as TGTGCCAGTAGTATCAGACAGGGAACGGGCGAGACCCAGTACTTC. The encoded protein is CASSIRQGTGETQYF. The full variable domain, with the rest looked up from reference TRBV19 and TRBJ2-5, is DGGITQSPKYLFRKEGQNVTLSCEQNLNHDAMYWYRQDPGQGLRLIYYSQIVNDFQKGDIAEGYSVSREKKESFPLTVTSAQKNPTAFYLCASSIRQGTGETQYFGPGTRLLVL.

DNA for the CDR3: TGTGCCATCAGTGATCGGACAGGGATGAACACTGAAGCTTTCTTT. The encoded protein is CAISDRTGMNTEAFF. The gene calls are TRBV10-3 and TRBJ1-1, with TRBD1 matching 8 bases. The CDR3 has 15 amino acids. Per the germline V gene, CDR1 is ENHRY and CDR2 is SYGVKD. The V gene end was trimmed by 3 bases and the J gene end by 0 bases; junction bases not matched to a gene: 3.

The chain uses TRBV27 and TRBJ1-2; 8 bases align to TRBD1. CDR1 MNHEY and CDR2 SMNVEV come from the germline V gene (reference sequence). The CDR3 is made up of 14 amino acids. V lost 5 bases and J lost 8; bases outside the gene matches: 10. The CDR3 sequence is CASSPWDRPEGYTF. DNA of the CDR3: TGTGCCAGCAGTCCTTGGGACAGGCCTGAAGGCTACACCTTC.

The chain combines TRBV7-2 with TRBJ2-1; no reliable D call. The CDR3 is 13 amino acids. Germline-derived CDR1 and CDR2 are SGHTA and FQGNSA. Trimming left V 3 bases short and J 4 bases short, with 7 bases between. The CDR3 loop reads CASSFNSYNEQFF. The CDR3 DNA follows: TGTGCCAGCAGCTTTAACAGTTACAATGAGCAGTTCTTC.

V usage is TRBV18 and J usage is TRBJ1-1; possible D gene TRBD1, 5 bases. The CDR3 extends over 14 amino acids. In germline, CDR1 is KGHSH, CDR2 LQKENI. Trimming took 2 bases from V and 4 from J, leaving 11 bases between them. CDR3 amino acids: CASSPEGDFTEAFF. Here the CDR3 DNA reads TGTGCCAGCTCACCAGAAGGGGACTTCACTGAAGCTTTCTTT.

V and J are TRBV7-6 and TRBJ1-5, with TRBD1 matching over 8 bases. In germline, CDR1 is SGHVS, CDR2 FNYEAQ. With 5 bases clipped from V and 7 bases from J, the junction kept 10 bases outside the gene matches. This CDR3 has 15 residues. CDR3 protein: CASSPGQGMGQPQHF. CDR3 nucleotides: TGTGCCAGCAGCCCCGGACAGGGAATGGGACAGCCCCAGCATTTT.

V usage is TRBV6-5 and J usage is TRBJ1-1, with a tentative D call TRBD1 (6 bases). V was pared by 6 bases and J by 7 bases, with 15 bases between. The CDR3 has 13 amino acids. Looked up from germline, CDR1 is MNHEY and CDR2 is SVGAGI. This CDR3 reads CASSRREGDEAFF. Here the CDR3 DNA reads TGTGCCAGCAGCCGGAGGGAGGGGGATGAAGCTTTCTTT.

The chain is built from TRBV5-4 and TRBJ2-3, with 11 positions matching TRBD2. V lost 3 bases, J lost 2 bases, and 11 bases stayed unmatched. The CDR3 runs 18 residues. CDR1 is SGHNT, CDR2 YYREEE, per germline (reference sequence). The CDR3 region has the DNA TGTGCCAGCAGCTACTTTTGGGGGACTAGCGGATCCACAGATACGCAGTATTTT. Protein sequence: CASSYFWGTSGSTDTQYF.

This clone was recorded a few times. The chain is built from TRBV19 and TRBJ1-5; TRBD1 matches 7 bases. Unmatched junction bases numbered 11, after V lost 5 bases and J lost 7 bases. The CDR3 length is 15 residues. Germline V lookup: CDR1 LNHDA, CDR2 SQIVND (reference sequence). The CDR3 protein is CASSQMGQGGQPQHF. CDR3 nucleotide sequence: TGTGCCAGTAGTCAGATGGGCCAGGGGGGCCAGCCCCAGCATTTT. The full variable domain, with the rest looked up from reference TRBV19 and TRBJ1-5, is DGGITQSPKYLFRKEGQNVTLSCEQNLNHDAMYWYRQDPGQGLRLIYYSQIVNDFQKGDIAEGYSVSREKKESFPLTVTSAQKNPTAFYLCASSQMGQGGQPQHFGDGTRLSIL.

DNA of the CDR3: TGTGCCAGCAGCTTTACTAGCGGGGCCTACAATGAGCAGTTCTTC. It codes for CASSFTSGAYNEQFF. V is TRBV5-5 and J is TRBJ2-1; TRBD2 agrees at 10 bases. The CDR3 extends over 15 amino acids. Trimming cost V 2 bases and J 2 bases; bases outside gene matches: 1. In germline, CDR1 is SGHKS, CDR2 YYEKEE (reference sequence).

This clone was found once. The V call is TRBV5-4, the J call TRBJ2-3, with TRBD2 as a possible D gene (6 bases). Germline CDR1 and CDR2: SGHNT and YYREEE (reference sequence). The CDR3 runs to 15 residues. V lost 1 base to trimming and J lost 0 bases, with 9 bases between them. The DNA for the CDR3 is TGTGCCAGCAGCTTGACTAGCTCCAGCACAGATACGCAGTATTTT. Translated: CASSLTSSSTDTQYF.

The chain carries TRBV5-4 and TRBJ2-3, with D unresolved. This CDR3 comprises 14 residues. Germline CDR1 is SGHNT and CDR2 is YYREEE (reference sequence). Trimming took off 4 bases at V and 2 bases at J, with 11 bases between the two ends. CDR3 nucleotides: TGTGCCAGCAGCATGGTTCCAAACACAGATACGCAGTATTTT. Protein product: CASSMVPNTDTQYF.

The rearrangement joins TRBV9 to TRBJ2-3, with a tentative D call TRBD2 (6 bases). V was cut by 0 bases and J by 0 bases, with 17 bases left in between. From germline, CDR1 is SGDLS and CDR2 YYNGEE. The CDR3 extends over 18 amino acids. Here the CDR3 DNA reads TGTGCCAGCAGCGTAGAGGGGCGTGGAGGGCCTAGCACAGATACGCAGTATTTT. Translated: CASSVEGRGGPSTDTQYF.

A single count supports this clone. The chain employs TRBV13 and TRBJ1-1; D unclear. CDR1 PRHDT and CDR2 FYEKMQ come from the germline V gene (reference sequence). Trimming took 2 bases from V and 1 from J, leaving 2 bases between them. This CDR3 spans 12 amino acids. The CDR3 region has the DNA TGTGCCAGCAGCTTACGGAACACTGAAGCTTTCTTT. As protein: CASSLRNTEAFF.

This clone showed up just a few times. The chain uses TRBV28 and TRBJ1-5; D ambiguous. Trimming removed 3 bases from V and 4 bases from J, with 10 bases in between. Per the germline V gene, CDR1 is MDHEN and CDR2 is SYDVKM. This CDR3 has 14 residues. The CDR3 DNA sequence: TGTGCCAGCAGTTTCTGGGAGGGTAATCAGCCCCAGCATTTT. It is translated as CASSFWEGNQPQHF.

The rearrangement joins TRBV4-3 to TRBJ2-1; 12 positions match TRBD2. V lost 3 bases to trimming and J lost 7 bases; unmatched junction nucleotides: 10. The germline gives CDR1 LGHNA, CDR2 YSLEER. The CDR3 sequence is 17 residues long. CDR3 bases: TGCGCCAGCAGCCAGCTTCTAGCGGGAGGGCCGGGGAATGAGCAGTTCTTC. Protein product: CASSQLLAGGPGNEQFF.

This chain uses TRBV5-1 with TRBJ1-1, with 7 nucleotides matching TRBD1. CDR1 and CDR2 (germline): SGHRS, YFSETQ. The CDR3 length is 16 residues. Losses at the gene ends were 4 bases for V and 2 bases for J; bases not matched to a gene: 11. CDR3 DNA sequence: TGCGCCAGCAGCCTCCAGCCGACAGGGAGAAACACTGAAGCTTTCTTT. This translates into CASSLQPTGRNTEAFF.